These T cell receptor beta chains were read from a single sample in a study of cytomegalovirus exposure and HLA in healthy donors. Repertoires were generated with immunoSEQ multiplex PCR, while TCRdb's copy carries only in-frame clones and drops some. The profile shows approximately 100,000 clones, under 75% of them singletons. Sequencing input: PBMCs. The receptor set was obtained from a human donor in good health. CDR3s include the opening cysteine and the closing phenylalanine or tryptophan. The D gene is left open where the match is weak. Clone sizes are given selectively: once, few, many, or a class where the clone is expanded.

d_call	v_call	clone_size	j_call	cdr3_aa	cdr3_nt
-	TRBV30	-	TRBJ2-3	CAWRGGQHTDTQYF	TGTGCCTGGAGGGGGGGGCAGCACACAGATACGCAGTATTTT
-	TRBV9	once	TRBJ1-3	CASTGRGGSGNTIYF	TGTGCCAGCACCGGGCGGGGAGGATCTGGAAACACCATATATTTT
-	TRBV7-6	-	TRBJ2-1	CASSPDRYMHEQFF	TGTGCCAGCAGCCCAGACAGGTACATGCATGAGCAGTTCTTC
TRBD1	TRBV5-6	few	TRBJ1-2	CASSLKGAPGGYTF	TGTGCCAGCAGCTTGAAGGGGGCGCCTGGGGGCTACACCTTC
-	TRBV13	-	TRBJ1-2	CASSSGGLGYTF	TGTGCCAGCAGCTCCGGGGGGCTCGGCTACACCTTC
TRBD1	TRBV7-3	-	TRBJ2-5	CASSLTGQGETQYF	TGTGCCAGCAGCTTGACAGGGCAAGGGGAGACCCAGTACTTC
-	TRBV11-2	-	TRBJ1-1	CASSLDRGLNTEAFF	TGTGCCAGCAGCTTAGACAGGGGACTGAACACTGAAGCTTTCTTT
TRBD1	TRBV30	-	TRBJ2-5	CAWSPGQFTQYF	TGTGCCTGGAGCCCGGGACAGTTTACCCAGTACTTC
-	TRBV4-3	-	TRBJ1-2	CASSQDWAQGANYGYTF	TGCGCCAGCAGCCAAGATTGGGCACAGGGAGCTAACTATGGCTACACCTTC
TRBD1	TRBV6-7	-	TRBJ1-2	CASSYSFCDRVSGYTF	TGTGCCAGCAGTTACTCCTTCTGCGACAGGGTTTCAGGCTACACCTTC
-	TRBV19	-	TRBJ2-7	CASTPGVSYEQYF	TGTGCCAGTACCCCGGGGGTCTCCTACGAGCAGTACTTC
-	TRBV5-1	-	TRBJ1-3	CASSLGQAGNTIYF	TGCGCCAGCAGCTTGGGGCAGGCTGGAAACACCATATATTTT
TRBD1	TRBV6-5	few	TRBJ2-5	CASRWDSSSRETQYF	TGTGCCAGCAGGTGGGACAGCAGTTCCAGGGAGACCCAGTACTTC
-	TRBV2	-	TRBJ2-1	CASSEGSNEQFF	TGTGCCAGCAGTGAGGGGAGCAATGAGCAGTTCTTC
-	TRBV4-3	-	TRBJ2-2	CASSLGLLTGELFF	TGCGCCAGCAGCCTGGGACTGCTCACCGGGGAGCTGTTTTTT
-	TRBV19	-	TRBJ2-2	CASSPGHINTGELFF	TGTGCCAGTAGTCCGGGACATATTAACACCGGGGAGCTGTTTTTT
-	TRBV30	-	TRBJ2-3	CAWSRVGAGRRDTQYF	TGTGCCTGGAGTAGGGTTGGCGCAGGGAGGAGAGATACGCAGTATTTT
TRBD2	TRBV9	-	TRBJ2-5	CASSVSSGGAGQETQYF	TGTGCCAGCAGCGTCTCTAGCGGGGGGGCCGGTCAAGAGACCCAGTACTTC
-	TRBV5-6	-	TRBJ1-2	CASSLHGQASSYGYTF	TGTGCCAGCAGCTTGCATGGACAAGCCTCTTCCTATGGCTACACCTTC
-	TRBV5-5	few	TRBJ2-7	CASSLLEYPEQYF	TGTGCCAGCAGCTTACTAGAATACCCCGAGCAGTACTTC
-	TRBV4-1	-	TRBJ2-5	CASSQDGGIRRETQYF	TGCGCCAGCAGCCAAGATGGGGGGATTAGGCGCGAGACCCAGTACTTC
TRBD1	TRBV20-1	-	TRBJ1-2	CSADREPGYTF	TGCAGTGCTGACAGGGAGCCGGGCTACACCTTC
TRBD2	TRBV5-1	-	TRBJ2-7	CASSFWAGEDYEQYF	TGCGCCAGCAGCTTTTGGGCGGGGGAGGACTACGAGCAGTACTTC
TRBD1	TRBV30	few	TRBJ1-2	CAGGQGLAVTANYGYTF	TGTGCCGGCGGACAGGGTTTGGCGGTAACAGCTAACTATGGCTACACCTTC
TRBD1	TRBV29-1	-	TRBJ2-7	CSVLTGGYEQYF	TGCAGCGTTCTAACAGGGGGCTACGAGCAGTACTTC
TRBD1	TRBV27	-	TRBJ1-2	CASSSGQNYGYTF	TGTGCCAGCAGTTCGGGACAGAACTATGGCTACACCTTC
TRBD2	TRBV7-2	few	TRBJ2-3	CASSFTSGGLVDTQYF	TGTGCCAGCAGCTTTACTAGCGGGGGGTTGGTAGATACGCAGTATTTT
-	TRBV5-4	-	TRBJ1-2	CASILTGGASDGYTF	TGTGCCAGCATCCTCACCGGCGGGGCATCAGATGGCTACACCTTC
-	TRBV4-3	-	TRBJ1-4	CASSQDPGTNEKLFF	TGCGCCAGCAGCCAAGACCCGGGAACTAATGAAAAACTGTTTTTT
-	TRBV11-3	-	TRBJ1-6	CASSFLQGPNSPLHF	TGTGCCAGCAGCTTTCTACAGGGACCTAATTCACCCCTCCACTTT
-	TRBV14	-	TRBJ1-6	CASSQDGAGPPLHF	TGTGCCAGCAGCCAAGATGGGGCCGGTCCACCCCTCCACTTT
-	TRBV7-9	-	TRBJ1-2	CASSLPENYGYTF	TGTGCCAGCAGCTTACCTGAGAACTATGGCTACACCTTC
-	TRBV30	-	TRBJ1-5	CAWSSGSRNQPQHF	TGTGCCTGGAGTAGCGGGTCCCGCAATCAGCCCCAGCATTTT
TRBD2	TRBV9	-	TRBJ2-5	CASSAGGGETQYF	TGTGCCAGCAGCGCCGGGGGGGGAGAGACCCAGTACTTC
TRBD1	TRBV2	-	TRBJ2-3	CASRNRGDTQYF	TGTGCCAGCAGAAACAGGGGAGATACGCAGTATTTT
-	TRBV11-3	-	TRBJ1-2	CASSLETDFYGYTF	TGTGCCAGCAGCTTAGAGACAGATTTCTATGGCTACACCTTC
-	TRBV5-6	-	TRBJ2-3	CASSRDTSTDTQYF	TGTGCCAGCAGCCGGGACACTAGCACAGATACGCAGTATTTT
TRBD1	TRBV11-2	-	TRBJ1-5	CASSLDRGGNQPQHF	TGTGCCAGCAGCTTGGACAGGGGAGGAAATCAGCCCCAGCATTTT
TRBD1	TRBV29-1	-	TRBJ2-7	CSVEDRTGSSYEQYF	TGCAGCGTTGAAGATCGGACAGGGAGCTCCTACGAGCAGTACTTC
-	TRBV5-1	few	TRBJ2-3	CASSLPRDNTDTQYF	TGCGCCAGCAGCTTGCCCCGGGACAACACAGATACGCAGTATTTT
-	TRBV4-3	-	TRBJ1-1	CASSLLGGTEAFF	TGCGCCAGCAGCCTACTAGGGGGCACTGAAGCTTTCTTT
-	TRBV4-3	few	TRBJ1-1	CASSQYGGTEAFF	TGCGCCAGCAGCCAATACGGGGGGACTGAAGCTTTCTTT
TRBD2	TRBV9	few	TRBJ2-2	CASSATSGRGTGELFF	TGTGCCAGCAGCGCCACTAGCGGCCGCGGCACCGGGGAGCTGTTTTTT
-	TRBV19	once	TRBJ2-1	CASSIFTVTYNEQFF	TGTGCCAGTAGTATATTCACAGTAACCTACAATGAGCAGTTCTTC
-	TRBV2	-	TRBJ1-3	CASSVQVSGNTIYF	TGTGCCAGCAGTGTGCAGGTCTCTGGAAACACCATATATTTT
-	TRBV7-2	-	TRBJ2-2	CASSLAQTNTGELFF	TGTGCCAGCAGCTTAGCTCAAACGAACACCGGGGAGCTGTTTTTT
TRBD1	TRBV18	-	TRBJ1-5	CASSPTGTGSLGNQPQHF	TGTGCCAGCTCACCCACCGGGACAGGCTCCCTCGGCAATCAGCCCCAGCATTTT
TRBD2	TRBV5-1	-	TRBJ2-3	CASSFNLADPTDTQYF	TGCGCCAGCAGCTTTAACCTAGCGGACCCCACAGATACGCAGTATTTT
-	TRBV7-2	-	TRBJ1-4	CASSPVRSHAF	TGTGCCAGCAGCCCTGTACGGAGCCACGCCTTT
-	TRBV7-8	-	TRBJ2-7	CASSPIVSYEQYF	TGTGCCAGCAGCCCCATAGTGTCTTACGAGCAGTACTTC
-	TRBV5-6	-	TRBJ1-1	CASSQDTYTEAFF	TGTGCCAGCAGTCAGGACACCTACACTGAAGCTTTCTTT
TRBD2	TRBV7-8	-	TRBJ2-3	CASSRTSGGAADTQYF	TGTGCCAGCAGTCGCACTAGCGGGGGGGCCGCGGATACGCAGTATTTT